The 9 T cell receptor beta chains presented below share a single source sample, sequenced in a study of blood T cell repertoires in COVID-19. The repertoire was sequenced with immunoSEQ multiplex PCR; TCRdb's copy has only in-frame clones and lacks some. The sample consists of over 85,000 clones, 75% to 90% of them appearing once. The sequenced sample was peripheral blood. Receptor source: a man aged 55 to 70 with acute or convalescent COVID-19.

The gene calls are TRBV2 and TRBJ2-7, with 9 nucleotides matching TRBD1. The J segment lost 3 bases and the V segment lost 10 bases, leaving 10 bases of the junction unmatched. The CDR3 totals 14 residues. The germline gives CDR1 SNHLY, CDR2 FYNNEI. CDR3 nucleotide sequence: TGTGCCATAGTCCGGACAGGGGTCGACTACGAGCAGTACTTC. Its protein is CAIVRTGVDYEQYF.

The chain combines TRBV7-8 with TRBJ2-5, with a possible D match to TRBD2 (6 bases). This CDR3 has 18 amino acids. V gave up 1 base and J gave up 4 bases, with 22 bases separating them. Germline CDR1 and CDR2: SGHVS and FQNEAQ. CDR3 region: CASSLVSGFGGRGETQYF. The DNA of the CDR3 is TGTGCCAGCAGCTTAGTGTCTGGGTTCGGGGGTCGTGGAGAGACCCAGTACTTC. Full variable domain (outside the CDR3, taken from reference TRBV7-8 and TRBJ2-5): GAGVSQSPRYKVAKRGQDVALRCDPISGHVSLFWYQQALGQGPEFLTYFQNEAQLDKSGLPSDRFFAERPEGSVSTLKIQRTQQEDSAVYLCASSLVSGFGGRGETQYFGPGTRLLVL.

The V gene is TRBV9, the J gene TRBJ2-5, with 7 bases lining up with TRBD2. Trimming at V came to 0 bases and at J to 5 bases, leaving 16 bases not matched to a gene. Germline V gives CDR1 SGDLS, CDR2 YYNGEE. The CDR3 is 18 residues long. The CDR3 reads CASSVAPWGGKFAETQYF. The CDR3 DNA sequence: TGTGCCAGCAGCGTAGCTCCATGGGGAGGGAAGTTTGCGGAGACCCAGTACTTC.

This chain uses TRBV30 with TRBJ2-1; 9 bases map to TRBD2. Germline CDR1 reads GTSNPN; CDR2 reads SVGIG (reference sequence). The CDR3 length is 14 residues. J lost 4 bases, V lost 1 base, and 2 bases had no gene match. DNA for the CDR3: TGTGCCTGGAGTGGCCTAGCGGGGTACAATGAGCAGTTCTTC. This sequence encodes CAWSGLAGYNEQFF.

The rearrangement uses TRBV29-1 and TRBJ2-1; weak D call: TRBD1 (6 bases). Trimming pared 6 bases from V and 7 bases from J, leaving 13 bases between. Germline V gene data show CDR1 as SQVTM and CDR2 as ANQGSEA. This CDR3 is 12 amino acids long. The CDR3 protein is CSVTTGLNEQFF. As DNA, the CDR3 is TGCAGCGTCACCACAGGGTTGAATGAGCAGTTCTTC.

The chain is built from TRBV14 and TRBJ1-4; 10 bases fit TRBD1. Germline loops: CDR1 SGHDN, CDR2 FVKESK. CDR3 length: 16 amino acids. With V trimmed by 1 base and J by 7 bases, 6 bases remained unmatched. CDR3 in DNA: TGTGCCAGCAGCCAAGGGGACAGGGGATCGGGTGAAAAACTGTTTTTT. It codes for CASSQGDRGSGEKLFF.

V and J are TRBV5-1 and TRBJ1-6; the match to TRBD1 covers 7 bases. V lost 4 bases, J lost 14 bases, and 18 bases stayed unmatched. The CDR3 consists of 16 residues. Germline V CDR1 and CDR2: SGHRS, YFSETQ. This chain's CDR3 is CASSPGSGGNTFTLHF. In DNA form, the CDR3 reads TGCGCCAGCAGCCCTGGCTCAGGGGGTAACACTTTTACCCTCCACTTT. Variable domain in full (rest from reference TRBV5-1 and TRBJ1-6): KAGVTQTPRYLIKTRGQQVTLSCSPISGHRSVSWYQQTPGQGLQFLFEYFSETQRNKGNFPGRFSGRQFSNSRSEMNVSTLELGDSALYLCASSPGSGGNTFTLHFGNGTRLTVT.

The J gene is TRBJ1-5, the V gene TRBV30; D is unclear. V gave up 4 bases and J gave up 4 bases, with 14 bases separating them. The CDR3 has 14 residues. CDR1 and CDR2 (germline): GTSNPN, SVGIG (reference sequence). The CDR3 loop is CAWTDGRENQPQHF. In nucleotides, the CDR3 is TGTGCCTGGACTGATGGACGGGAGAATCAGCCCCAGCATTTT.

The rearrangement joins TRBV6-2 or TRBV6-3 to TRBJ1-2, with a possible D match to TRBD1 (6 bases). Germline V gene lookup returns CDR1 MNHEY and CDR2 SVGEGT. The V end was cut by 5 bases, the J end by 3 bases, with 13 bases between. CDR3 size: 14 residues. The CDR3 region is CASSRRQGYYGYTF. In DNA form, the CDR3 reads TGTGCCAGCAGTCGGCGCCAGGGGTACTATGGCTACACCTTC.